This T cell receptor beta chain came from a study of tumor-infiltrating lymphocytes in primary liver carcinoma. Study findings and constraints: Tumors carried a top-250-clone fraction significantly exceeding that of blood (p = 0.039). Tumor region pairs outstripped tumor-adjacent and tumor-blood pairs in overlap.

V gave up 4 bases and J gave up 4 bases; unmatched junction bases: 12. The CDR3 is 17 residues long. CDR1 and CDR2 (germline): MNHNY, SVGAGI (reference sequence). Total RNA amounting to 500 ng was the source from which TCR beta cDNA was made with a constant-region primer. Three-round nested multiplex PCR performed with slightly modified ARM-PCR produced the TCR beta libraries. The first two PCR rounds, roughly 9 cycles each, used TRBV1-TRBV30 forward primers and a C-beta reverse primer. In TCRdb, the multiplex PCR reads were re-called with MiXCR into one record per CDR3 protein. Of about 320,000 distinct CDR3 sequences listed, 55% to 65% are singletons. This clonotype was counted ten times or more. Its antigen remains unknown. RNA was extracted from whole blood without cell sorting, alongside germline DNA.

The sequence derives from a man in his forties or fifties with primary liver carcinoma and hepatitis B virus infection. The rearrangement joins TRBV6-6 to TRBJ2-2, with TRBD2 matching over 7 bases. Specimen: peripheral blood. As DNA, the CDR3 is TGTGCCAGCAGTTCCCCACTAGCGCCTGGGGGCACCGGGGAGCTGTTTTTT. Protein: CASSSPLAPGGTGELFF.